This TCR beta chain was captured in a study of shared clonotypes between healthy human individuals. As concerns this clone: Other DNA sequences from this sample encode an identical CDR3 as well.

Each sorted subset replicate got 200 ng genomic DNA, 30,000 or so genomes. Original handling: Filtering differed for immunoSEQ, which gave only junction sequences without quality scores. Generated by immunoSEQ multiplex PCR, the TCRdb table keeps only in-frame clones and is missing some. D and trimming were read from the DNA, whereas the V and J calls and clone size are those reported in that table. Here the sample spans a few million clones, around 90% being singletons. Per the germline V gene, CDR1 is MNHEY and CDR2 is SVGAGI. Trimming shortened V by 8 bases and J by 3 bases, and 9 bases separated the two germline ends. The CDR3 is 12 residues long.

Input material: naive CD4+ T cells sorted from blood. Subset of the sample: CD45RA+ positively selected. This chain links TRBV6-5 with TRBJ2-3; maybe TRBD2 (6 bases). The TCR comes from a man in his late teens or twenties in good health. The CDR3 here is CASRRGTDTQYF. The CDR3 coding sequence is TGTGCCAGCCGCCGGGGGACAGATACGCAGTATTTT.